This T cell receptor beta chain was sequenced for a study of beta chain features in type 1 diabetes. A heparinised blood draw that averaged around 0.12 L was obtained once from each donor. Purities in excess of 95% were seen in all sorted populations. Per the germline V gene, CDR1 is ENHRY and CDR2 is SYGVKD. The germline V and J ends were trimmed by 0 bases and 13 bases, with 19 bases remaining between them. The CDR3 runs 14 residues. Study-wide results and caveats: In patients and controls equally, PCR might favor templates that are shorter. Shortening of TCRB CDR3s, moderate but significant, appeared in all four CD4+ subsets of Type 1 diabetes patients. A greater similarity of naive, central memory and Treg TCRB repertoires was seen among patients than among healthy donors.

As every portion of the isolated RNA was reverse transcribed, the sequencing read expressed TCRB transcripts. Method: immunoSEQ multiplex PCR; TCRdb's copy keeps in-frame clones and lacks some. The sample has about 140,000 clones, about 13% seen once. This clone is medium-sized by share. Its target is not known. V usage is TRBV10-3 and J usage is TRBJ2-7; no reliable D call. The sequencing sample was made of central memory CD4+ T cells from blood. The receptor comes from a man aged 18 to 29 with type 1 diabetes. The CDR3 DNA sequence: TGTGCCATCAGTGAGTCGCGCTCTCCCGGGTCGGCTTACTTC. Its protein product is CAISESRSPGSAYF.